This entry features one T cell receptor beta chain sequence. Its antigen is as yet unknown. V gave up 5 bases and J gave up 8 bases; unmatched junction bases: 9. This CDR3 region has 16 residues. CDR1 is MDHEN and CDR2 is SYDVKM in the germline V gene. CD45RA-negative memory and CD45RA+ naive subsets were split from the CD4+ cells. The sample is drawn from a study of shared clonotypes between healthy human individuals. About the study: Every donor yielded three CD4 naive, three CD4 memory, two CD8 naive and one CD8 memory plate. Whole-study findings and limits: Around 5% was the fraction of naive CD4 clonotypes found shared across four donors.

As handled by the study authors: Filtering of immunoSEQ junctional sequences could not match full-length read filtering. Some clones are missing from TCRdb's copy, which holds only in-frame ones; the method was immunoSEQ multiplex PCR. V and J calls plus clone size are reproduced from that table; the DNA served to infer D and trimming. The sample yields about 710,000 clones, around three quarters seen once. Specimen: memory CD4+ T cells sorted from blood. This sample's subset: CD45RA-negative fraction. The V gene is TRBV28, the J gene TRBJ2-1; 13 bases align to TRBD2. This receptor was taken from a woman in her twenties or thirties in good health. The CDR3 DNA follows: TGTGCCAGCAGTACACGGACTAGCGGGAGTTTGCATGAGCAGTTCTTC. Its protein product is CASSTRTSGSLHEQFF.